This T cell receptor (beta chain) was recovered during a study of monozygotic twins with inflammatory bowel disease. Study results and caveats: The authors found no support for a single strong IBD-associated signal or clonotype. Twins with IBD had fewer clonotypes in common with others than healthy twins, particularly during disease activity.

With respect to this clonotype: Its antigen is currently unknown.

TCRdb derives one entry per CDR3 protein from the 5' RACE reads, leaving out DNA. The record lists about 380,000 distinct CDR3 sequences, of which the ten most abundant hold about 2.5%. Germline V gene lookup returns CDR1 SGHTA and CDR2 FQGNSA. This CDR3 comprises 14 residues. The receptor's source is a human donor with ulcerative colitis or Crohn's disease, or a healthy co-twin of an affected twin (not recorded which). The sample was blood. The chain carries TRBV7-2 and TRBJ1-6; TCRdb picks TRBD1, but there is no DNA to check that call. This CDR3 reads CASSQIRVRSPLHF.